Below are 29 T cell receptor beta chains sequenced from a single sample in a study of blood T cell repertoires in COVID-19. Assay: immunoSEQ multiplex PCR; the TCRdb copy retains only in-frame clones and omits some. The sample consists of around 200,000 clones, 83% of them appearing once. Sequenced: peripheral blood. The receptors shown here come from a man aged 40-50 years with active or convalescent COVID-19.

The chain links TRBV3-1 (or the pseudogene TRBV3-2) to TRBJ2-3; maybe TRBD2 (5 bases). The germline V gene has CDR1 LGHDT and CDR2 YNNKEL (reference sequence). Trimming shortened V by 1 base and J by 9 bases, and 11 bases separated the two germline ends. This CDR3 has 13 residues. CDR3 loop: CASSQAERRTQYF. In nucleotides, the CDR3 is TGTGCCAGCAGCCAAGCCGAGCGGAGGACGCAGTATTTT.

CDR3 protein: CASSERLRAGYTF. The CDR3 bases are TGTGCCAGCAGTGAAAGGCTGAGGGCTGGCTACACCTTC. V usage is TRBV2 and J usage is TRBJ1-2; D is undetermined. Trimming stripped 2 bases from V and 7 bases from J, with 11 bases between. The CDR3 sequence is 13 residues long. In germline, CDR1 is SNHLY, CDR2 FYNNEI.

This rearrangement joins TRBV5-6 to TRBJ1-2; 12 bases map to TRBD1. The length of the CDR3 is 14 residues. In germline, CDR1 is SGHDT, CDR2 YYEEEE. The trim removed 4 bases at V and 8 bases at J, leaving 6 bases unmatched. Here the CDR3 reads CASSQRDRGQGYTF. The CDR3 DNA reads TGTGCCAGCAGCCAACGGGACAGGGGGCAAGGCTACACCTTC.

Only a few counts were recorded for this clone. This chain links TRBV11-2 with TRBJ1-2; 7 nucleotides line up with TRBD1. CDR3 length equals 16 residues. The ends lost 1 base at V and 0 bases at J; junction bases unmatched: 5. Germline CDR1 is SGHAT and CDR2 is FQNNGV. CDR3 loop: CASSLGRTGPNYGYTF. The CDR3 DNA reads TGTGCCAGCAGCTTAGGAAGGACAGGTCCTAACTATGGCTACACCTTC.

This chain uses TRBV5-6 with TRBJ1-1, with 8 bases that match TRBD1. The CDR3 is made up of 13 amino acids. V trimming: 3 bases; J trimming: 4 bases; junction bases outside the gene matches: 2. The germline CDR1 and CDR2 sequences are SGHDT and YYEEEE. The CDR3 spells CASSYGQGTEAFF. As DNA, the CDR3 is TGTGCCAGCAGCTACGGACAGGGCACTGAAGCTTTCTTT.

The V call is TRBV6-6, the J call TRBJ2-4, with no clear D. The V gene lost 2 bases and the J gene lost 1 base, with 12 bases spanning the gap. The CDR3 extends over 16 amino acids. CDR1 and CDR2 (germline): MNHNY, SVGAGI (reference sequence). The CDR3 bases are TGTGCCAGCAGTTACGACAAGGCCTTTGCCAAAAACATTCAGTACTTC. It codes for CASSYDKAFAKNIQYF.

V usage is TRBV7-6 and J usage is TRBJ2-3, with 9 positions matching TRBD2. Germline V gene data show CDR1 as SGHVS and CDR2 as FNYEAQ. V trimming: 8 bases; J trimming: 0 bases; junction bases outside the gene matches: 12. This CDR3 comprises 17 residues. CDR3 sequence reads: CASSWASGNPSTDTQYF. Written as DNA, the CDR3 is TGTGCCAGCTCCTGGGCTAGCGGGAACCCTAGCACAGATACGCAGTATTTT.

The V gene is TRBV3-1 (or the pseudogene TRBV3-2), the J gene TRBJ1-1; D is perhaps TRBD1 (5 bases). Germline CDR1 reads LGHDT; CDR2 reads YNNKEL (reference sequence). This CDR3 is built from 17 residues. V lost 0 bases and J lost 6, with 20 bases in between. CDR3: CASSQEKPGLFWAEAFF. DNA for the CDR3: TGTGCCAGCAGCCAAGAGAAACCAGGGTTGTTTTGGGCTGAAGCTTTCTTT.

The CDR3 spells CATSRDGGGIDTIYF. In nucleotides, the CDR3 is TGTGCCACCAGCAGAGATGGGGGGGGGATAGACACCATATATTTT. The chain is built from TRBV15 and TRBJ1-3; possible D gene TRBD1, 5 bases. V was trimmed by 0 bases and J by 8 bases, leaving 14 bases between them. This CDR3 has 15 amino acids. CDR1 is LNHNV and CDR2 is YYDKDF in the germline V gene (reference sequence).

The V call is TRBV6-5, the J call TRBJ1-3, with D hard to call. The germline V and J ends were trimmed by 8 bases and 10 bases, with 15 bases remaining between them. Germline CDR1 is MNHEY and CDR2 is SVGAGI. This CDR3 has 12 residues. The CDR3 DNA follows: TGTGCCAGCCCGAGGGAACTGAGAACCATATATTTT. Translation gives CASPRELRTIYF.

The chain recombines TRBV19 with TRBJ2-4, with TRBD1 matching 9 bases. Germline assignment: CDR1 LNHDA and CDR2 SQIVND (reference sequence). The CDR3 loop spans 18 amino acids. The junction had 11 bases not matched to a gene; V was cut back by 0 bases and J by 5 bases. Here the CDR3 DNA reads TGTGCCAGTAGTATAGATGGGGCTGGGACAGGGATGGAAAACATTCAGTACTTC. Amino acid sequence: CASSIDGAGTGMENIQYF.

The J gene is TRBJ1-5, the V gene TRBV6-5; 8 bases are shared with TRBD1. The V segment lost 8 bases and the J segment 1 base; nucleotides outside the gene matches: 4. CDR1 and CDR2 from the germline V gene are MNHEY and SVGAGI. The CDR3 length is 14 residues. CDR3: CASRGTGSNQPQHF. The CDR3 DNA reads as TGTGCCAGCCGGGGGACAGGAAGCAATCAGCCCCAGCATTTT.

The chain joins TRBV5-1 to TRBJ2-3; D is possibly TRBD1 (6 bases). The V and J ends lost 4 bases and 2 bases respectively, with 14 bases between them. The CDR3 is 15 residues long. CDR1 SGHRS and CDR2 YFSETQ come from the germline V gene. Written as DNA, the CDR3 is TGCGCCAGCAGCCCGATGGGACATAACACAGATACGCAGTATTTT. Residues: CASSPMGHNTDTQYF.

The rearrangement links TRBV27 to TRBJ2-7, with TRBD1 matching 8 bases. Losses at the gene ends were 2 bases for V and 6 bases for J; bases not matched to a gene: 0. The CDR3 contains 12 residues. Per germline, CDR1 MNHEY and CDR2 SMNVEV (reference sequence). This chain's CDR3 is CASSLDRGEQYF. For the CDR3, the DNA is TGTGCCAGCAGTTTAGACAGGGGCGAGCAGTACTTC.

V gene TRBV29-1 combines with J gene TRBJ1-1; D not certain. Deletions cut 5 bases from V and 8 bases from J, with 12 bases between. The CDR3 has 11 amino acids. In germline, CDR1 is SQVTM, CDR2 ANQGSEA. CDR3 sequence (DNA): TGCAGCGTTAACTTGCGATCGGAAGCTTTCTTT. Translating it yields CSVNLRSEAFF.

The V gene is TRBV5-6, the J gene TRBJ1-1; 7 nucleotides agree with TRBD1. Germline-derived CDR1 and CDR2 are SGHDT and YYEEEE. V was pared by 1 base and J by 7 bases, with 4 bases of the junction left unmatched. This CDR3 is built from 13 residues. CDR3 DNA sequence: TGTGCCAGCAGCTTGATGACAGGGTTTGAAGCTTTCTTT. Protein sequence: CASSLMTGFEAFF.

This chain links TRBV3-1 (or the pseudogene TRBV3-2) with TRBJ2-1; a possible D gene is TRBD2 (6 bases). The CDR3 covers 13 residues. Germline-derived CDR1 and CDR2 are LGHDT and YNNKEL (reference sequence). V dropped 4 bases and J dropped 7 bases, with 11 bases sitting between them. CDR3 sequence: CASSLNGGNEQFF. CDR3 coding DNA: TGTGCCAGCAGCCTAAATGGGGGGAATGAGCAGTTCTTC.

The chain joins TRBV12-5 to TRBJ2-5; perhaps TRBD2 as D (6 bases). The germline V gene has CDR1 LGHNT and CDR2 FRNRAP. The V end lost 2 bases, the J end lost 1 base, and 11 bases lay between the germline ends. There are 15 residues in the CDR3. The CDR3 reads CASGLYRDFQETQYF. The CDR3, as DNA: TGTGCTAGTGGTTTGTACCGGGACTTCCAAGAGACCCAGTACTTC.

The chain employs TRBV7-9 and TRBJ1-1, with TRBD1 matching 10 bases. Germline-derived CDR1 and CDR2 are SEHNR and FQNEAQ (reference sequence). V shed 3 bases, J shed 3 bases, and the junction held 4 bases outside the gene matches. The CDR3 extends over 15 amino acids. The CDR3 region is CASSLTGGRDTEAFF. The DNA of the CDR3 is TGTGCCAGCAGCTTGACAGGGGGCCGGGACACTGAAGCTTTCTTT.

V and J are TRBV19 and TRBJ2-1, with D possibly matching TRBD1 (5 bases). The germline gives CDR1 LNHDA, CDR2 SQIVND (reference sequence). This CDR3 contains 14 residues. V lost 3 bases and J lost 3, with 9 bases in between. CDR3 nucleotide sequence: TGTGCCAGTAGTATCATTGACAGCTACAATGAGCAGTTCTTC. Amino acids: CASSIIDSYNEQFF.

The chain uses TRBV4-1 and TRBJ2-5; 8 nucleotides align to TRBD2. The germline V gene has CDR1 MGHRA and CDR2 YSYEKL. This CDR3 comprises 20 residues. V lost 0 bases and J lost 5; bases outside the gene matches: 20. CDR3 protein: CASSQEGRGTSSTSSETQYF. CDR3 nucleotide sequence: TGCGCCAGCAGCCAAGAGGGAAGAGGGACTAGTTCCACCTCGAGCGAGACCCAGTACTTC.

This sequence joins TRBV9 and TRBJ1-4; 10 bases match TRBD1. The ends lost 0 bases at V and 7 bases at J; junction bases unmatched: 3. The CDR3 has 15 amino acids. Germline values: CDR1 SGDLS, CDR2 YYNGEE. Here the CDR3 DNA reads TGTGCCAGCAGCGTAGGGGGGGACAGGGGTGAAAAACTGTTTTTT. Its translation: CASSVGGDRGEKLFF.

CDR3 coding DNA: TGTGCCAGTACCCGCGGGATGAACACTGAAGCTTTCTTT. Translating gives CASTRGMNTEAFF. The chain recombines TRBV19 with TRBJ1-1; D gene unclear. The CDR3 is 13 amino acids. V lost 7 bases and J 0 bases, leaving 9 bases between the germline ends. CDR1 is LNHDA and CDR2 is SQIVND in the germline V gene (reference sequence).

V gene TRBV2 combines with J gene TRBJ1-1; 10 bases are a match to TRBD1. The CDR3 runs to 13 residues. CDR1 is SNHLY, CDR2 FYNNEI, per germline. Unmatched junction bases numbered 6, after V lost 8 bases and J lost 6 bases. The CDR3, as DNA: TGTGCCAGCCGGGGACAGGGGCTCGCTGAAGCTTTCTTT. The encoded protein is CASRGQGLAEAFF.

The chain couples TRBV13 to TRBJ2-3, with TRBD2 identical over 10 bases. The CDR3 extends over 13 amino acids. CDR1 PRHDT and CDR2 FYEKMQ come from the germline V gene (reference sequence). V shed 8 bases, J shed 2 bases, and the junction held 1 base outside the gene matches. The chain's CDR3 is CASGLAATDTQYF. DNA for the CDR3: TGTGCCAGCGGACTAGCGGCCACAGATACGCAGTATTTT.

The chain carries TRBV5-1 and TRBJ2-7; D might be TRBD1 (5 bases). Looked up from germline, CDR1 is SGHRS and CDR2 is YFSETQ. The CDR3 extends over 14 amino acids. Trimming removed 0 bases from V and 5 bases from J, with 12 bases in between. CDR3 nucleotide sequence: TGCGCCAGCAGCTTGGTTCAGGGCGGCCACGAGCAGTACTTC. Translated: CASSLVQGGHEQYF.

The chain carries TRBV5-1 and TRBJ1-6; 7 bases fit TRBD1. The CDR3 sequence is 15 residues long. The V gene's germline CDR1 is SGHRS and CDR2 YFSETQ. V was pared by 4 bases and J by 6 bases, with 7 bases of the junction left unmatched. The chain's CDR3 is CASSPSGQINSPLHF. The CDR3 DNA sequence: TGCGCCAGCAGCCCCTCGGGACAGATTAATTCACCCCTCCACTTT.

This clone is classed as medium-sized. The CDR3 reads CASSSQDTDTQYF. DNA for the CDR3: TGCGCCAGCAGCTCCCAGGACACAGATACGCAGTATTTT. The genes are TRBV5-1 and TRBJ2-3; D unclear. The CDR3 covers 13 residues. V lost 3 bases and J lost 2, with 7 bases in between. Looked up from germline, CDR1 is SGHRS and CDR2 is YFSETQ.

This clone was observed a few times. The rearrangement uses TRBV29-1 and TRBJ2-1, with D possibly TRBD2 on 5 matching bases. Deletions cut 4 bases from V and 8 bases from J, with 9 bases between. Germline V lookup: CDR1 SQVTM, CDR2 ANQGSEA. This CDR3 is 11 amino acids long. The CDR3 nucleotides are TGCAGCGTTGCCTCGAGGGATGAGCAGTTCTTC. It encodes CSVASRDEQFF.